These 14 T cell receptor beta chains came from one sample sequenced in a study of T cells in localized non-small cell lung cancer. Profiled with immunoSEQ multiplex PCR; TCRdb holds only in-frame clones, not every one. The top ten clones hold approximately 7.8% of a sample with over a thousand clones, 20% of them seen once. The sequencing used normal lung tissue next to the tumor, collected before any cancer treatment. Source of these receptors: a man aged 40 to 75 with stage I lung adenocarcinoma.

The chain is built from TRBV23-1 and TRBJ1-1; the match to TRBD1 covers 7 bases. TRBV23-1 is recorded as an ORF, its role being uncertain. J gave up 0 bases and V 0 bases, and 7 bases lay outside the gene matches. The CDR3 is 17 amino acids. The CDR3 is CASSQSENDRVNTEAFF. CDR3 DNA: TGCGCCAGCAGTCAATCGGAAAACGACAGGGTGAACACTGAAGCTTTCTTT.

In its sample, this clone was seen a few times. V and J are TRBV11-3 and TRBJ2-7; TRBD2 aligns across 7 bases. CDR3 length equals 14 residues. V shed 1 base and J 3 bases; nucleotides not matched to a gene: 3. Germline assignment: CDR1 SGHNT and CDR2 YENEEA. CDR3 nucleotides: TGTGCCAGCAGCTTAGGGGGGACTAACTACGAGCAGTACTTC. Its translation is CASSLGGTNYEQYF. Looking up the rest from reference TRBV11-3 and TRBJ2-7 gives the full variable domain: EAGVVQSPRYKIIEKKQPVAFWCNPISGHNTLYWYLQNLGQGPELLIRYENEEAVDDSQLPKDRFSAERLKGVDSTLKIQPAELGDSAVYLCASSLGGTNYEQYFGPGTRLTVT.

The rearrangement joins TRBV16 to TRBJ1-2; 8 bases fit TRBD1. Trimming cost V 0 bases and J 5 bases; bases outside gene matches: 8. The CDR3 is 16 amino acids. From germline, CDR1 is KGHSY and CDR2 FQNENV. The CDR3 spells CASSQSQTGDGYGYTF. The CDR3 DNA follows: TGTGCCAGCAGCCAATCACAGACAGGGGATGGTTATGGCTACACCTTC. The full variable domain, rest sourced from reference TRBV16 and TRBJ1-2, is GEEVAQTPKHLVRGEGQKAKLYCAPIKGHSYVFWYQQVLKNEFKFLISFQNENVFDETGMPKERFSAKCLPNSPCSLEIQATKLEDSAVYFCASSQSQTGDGYGYTFGSGTRLTVV.

The chain carries TRBV19 and TRBJ1-1; 7 bases map to TRBD1. The CDR3 runs to 15 residues. V lost 2 bases to trimming and J lost 7 bases; unmatched junction nucleotides: 10. Per germline, CDR1 LNHDA and CDR2 SQIVND (reference sequence). The CDR3 nucleotides read TGTGCCAGTAGTATAACGGGCCAGGGGGTAATTGAAGCTTTCTTT. Translation gives CASSITGQGVIEAFF.

The rearrangement joins TRBV28 to TRBJ2-2; D possibly corresponds to TRBD1 (6 bases). The CDR3 sequence is 16 residues long. Per germline, CDR1 MDHEN and CDR2 SYDVKM. V was cut by 3 bases and J by 5 bases, with 16 bases left in between. CDR3 region: CASSLARTARTGELFF. As DNA, the CDR3 is TGTGCCAGCAGTTTGGCTCGGACAGCCAGGACCGGGGAGCTGTTTTTT.

Judged by abundance, this clone is large (0.1 to 1%). The V and J genes are TRBV9 and TRBJ2-5, with D possibly being TRBD1 (6 bases). The germline V and J ends were trimmed by 4 bases and 2 bases, with 18 bases remaining between them. The V gene's germline CDR1 is SGDLS and CDR2 YYNGEE. The CDR3 consists of 16 residues. The CDR3 DNA reads as TGTGCCAGCAGCCCCCAGACAGGAGACTTGCAAGAGACCCAGTACTTC. Translated, it gives CASSPQTGDLQETQYF.

V and J are TRBV18 and TRBJ2-5; 7 positions match TRBD1. CDR3 length equals 15 residues. The V gene end was trimmed by 4 bases and the J gene end by 0 bases; junction bases not matched to a gene: 5. CDR1 KGHSH and CDR2 LQKENI come from the germline V gene. The CDR3 sequence: CASSLLTGDQETQYF. CDR3 nucleotides: TGTGCCAGCTCACTCTTAACAGGGGACCAAGAGACCCAGTACTTC.

This clone was seen only a few times. The gene calls are TRBV6-8 and TRBJ2-7; possible D gene TRBD2, 6 bases. The V and J ends lost 6 bases and 3 bases respectively, with 15 bases between them. The CDR3 runs to 14 residues. The germline CDR1 and CDR2 sequences are MNHGY and SAAAGT. The CDR3 reads CASRPPGLNYEQYF. CDR3 coding DNA: TGTGCCAGCAGGCCTCCGGGACTCAACTACGAGCAGTACTTC.

This chain's CDR3 is CASAPSFDNEQFF. The DNA of the CDR3 is TGTGCCAGTGCCCCCTCTTTTGACAATGAGCAGTTCTTC. This chain connects TRBV19 to TRBJ2-1; D gene ambiguous. V was clipped by 8 bases and J by 5 bases, with 13 bases between them. This CDR3 spans 13 amino acids. Germline CDR1 reads LNHDA; CDR2 reads SQIVND (reference sequence).

The V gene is TRBV30, the J gene TRBJ1-2; 7 bases agree with TRBD1. The germline gives CDR1 GTSNPN, CDR2 SVGIG (reference sequence). This CDR3 comprises 14 residues. J was trimmed by 7 bases and V by 1 base; bases with no gene match: 9. For the CDR3, the DNA is TGTGCCTGGAGTGGAGGAGGGGGCCCATTTGGCTACACCTTC. Translating gives CAWSGGGGPFGYTF.

V is TRBV11-3 and J is TRBJ2-5; D is perhaps TRBD2 (6 bases). V gave up 3 bases and J gave up 3 bases, with 17 bases separating them. CDR1 is SGHNT, CDR2 YENEEA, per germline. CDR3 size: 16 residues. The CDR3 DNA follows: TGTGCCAGCAGCTTGCCCCGGGACTTACTAAAAGAGACCCAGTACTTC. Residues: CASSLPRDLLKETQYF.

This clone was picked up a small number of times. V usage is TRBV9 and J usage is TRBJ2-1; 11 bases align to TRBD2. Trimming at V came to 3 bases and at J to 9 bases, leaving 8 bases not matched to a gene. The V gene's germline CDR1 is SGDLS and CDR2 YYNGEE. The CDR3 sequence is 15 residues long. In nucleotides, the CDR3 is TGTGCCAGCAGCGCGGGGAGACTAGCGGGAAGTGAGCAGTTCTTC. Its protein is CASSAGRLAGSEQFF.

This clone has just a few counts. The rearrangement joins TRBV28 to TRBJ1-4; 7 bases map to TRBD1. The germline CDR1 and CDR2 sequences are MDHEN and SYDVKM. The length of the CDR3 is 15 residues. The V segment lost 4 bases and the J segment 13 bases; nucleotides outside the gene matches: 15. CDR3 residues: CASSSMTGIPGRLFF. DNA of the CDR3: TGTGCCAGCAGTTCTATGACAGGGATCCCGGGTAGACTGTTTTTT.

This clone turned up a few times. The chain joins TRBV6-8 to TRBJ2-1; 7 bases agree with TRBD2. Germline CDR1 reads MNHGY; CDR2 reads SAAAGT. Germline trimming cut 2 bases from V and 5 bases from J; bases unmatched to any gene: 12. CDR3 length: 17 residues. CDR3 loop: CASSYLFSSGNDNEQFF. CDR3 in DNA: TGTGCCAGCAGTTACCTTTTCTCCAGCGGGAACGACAATGAGCAGTTCTTC.